Given below is one TCR beta chain in context. These data come from a study of human T cells and chemical hapten exposure. Looking at the study overall: The sensitizer, 2% DPC, was used on around 2 cm by around 2 cm of upper inner arm skin.

Each CDR3 protein is one row after TCRdb ran MiXCR on the RACE reads. The sample has about 350,000 distinct CDR3 sequences, approximately 5.8% seen once; the top ten hold under 9.5%. This CDR3 has 13 residues. V was clipped by 0 bases and J by 6 bases; unmatched bases: 0. Germline V gene data show CDR1 as DFQATT and CDR2 as SNEGSKA (reference sequence). Stated time point: pre-sensitization, week 0. The treatment denotes: therapeutic diphenylcyclopropenone sensitization with weekly scalp DPC. The specimen was whole blood, collected in connection with sensitization to the hapten diphenylcyclopropenone (DPC). The chain links TRBV20-1 to TRBJ2-3, with 10 bases identical to TRBD2. The source of this sequence is a young woman with alopecia areata. Some clones in this sample may be carry-over from other donors' samples. In DNA form, the CDR3 reads TGCAGTGCTAGAGATAGCGGGGGGGATACGCAGTATTTT. Amino acids: CSARDSGGDTQYF.